These 25 T cell receptor beta chains share one sample of origin, sequenced in a study of shared clonotypes between healthy human individuals. Assay: immunoSEQ multiplex PCR; the TCRdb copy retains only in-frame clones and omits some. Of hundreds of thousands of clones listed, around 74% were seen once; the top ten hold 1.5% to 2%. Sequences were obtained from memory CD4+ T cells sorted from blood. The subset denotes: CD45RA-negative fraction. These TCRs come from a woman aged 25 to 39 in good health.

V and J are TRBV19 and TRBJ2-1; possible D gene TRBD1, 5 bases. The length of the CDR3 is 15 residues. Per the germline V gene, CDR1 is LNHDA and CDR2 is SQIVND (reference sequence). The V end lost 6 bases, the J end lost 6 bases, and 18 bases lay between the germline ends. This CDR3 is CASSTGLLRGNEQFF. Here the CDR3 DNA reads TGTGCCAGTAGCACCGGTCTCCTTAGGGGCAATGAGCAGTTCTTC.

There are a few counts of this clone. The gene calls are TRBV6-1 and TRBJ1-5; TRBD1 agrees at 7 bases. V was pared by 5 bases and J by 1 base, with 5 bases of the junction left unmatched. CDR1 and CDR2 from the germline V gene are MNHNS and SASEGT. This CDR3 has 15 amino acids. CDR3 amino acids: CASSPQGVSNQPQHF. Here the CDR3 DNA reads TGTGCCAGCAGTCCTCAGGGGGTGAGCAATCAGCCCCAGCATTTT.

This sequence joins TRBV6-5 and TRBJ2-1, with 8 bases identical to TRBD2. Germline V gene lookup returns CDR1 MNHEY and CDR2 SVGAGI. The CDR3 totals 13 residues. With V trimmed by 8 bases and J by 13 bases, 13 bases remained unmatched. In DNA, the CDR3 is TGTGCCAGCGCGGCGAAATCAAGGACTAGCCAGTTCTTC. The encoded protein is CASAAKSRTSQFF.

The genes are TRBV6-1 and TRBJ1-2; 8 bases map to TRBD1. Trimming at V came to 8 bases and at J to 6 bases, leaving 5 bases not matched to a gene. This CDR3 is built from 12 residues. Germline CDR1 is MNHNS and CDR2 is SASEGT. The chain's CDR3 is CASGGQANGYTF. For the CDR3, the DNA is TGTGCCAGCGGGGGACAGGCTAATGGCTACACCTTC.

The V gene is TRBV5-4, the J gene TRBJ2-2; TRBD1 matches 8 bases. The germline gives CDR1 SGHNT, CDR2 YYREEE (reference sequence). V gave up 0 bases and J gave up 6 bases; unmatched junction bases: 13. The CDR3 spans 18 residues. CDR3 protein: CASSLGARQGMVSGELFF. CDR3 sequence (DNA): TGTGCCAGCAGCTTGGGGGCCCGACAGGGGATGGTCTCCGGGGAGCTGTTTTTT.

V is TRBV30 and J is TRBJ1-2; 8 bases fit TRBD1. The CDR3 runs to 17 residues. The germline V gene encodes CDR1 GTSNPN and CDR2 SVGIG (reference sequence). V dropped 1 base and J dropped 4; count of bases not matched to a gene: 14. CDR3 amino acids: CAWSGGGQTGTGYGYTF. In DNA form, the CDR3 reads TGTGCCTGGAGTGGAGGGGGGCAAACCGGGACAGGCTATGGCTACACCTTC.

The CDR3 region is CASKIAGGYNEQFF. CDR3 sequence (DNA): TGCGCCAGCAAAATAGCGGGAGGCTACAATGAGCAGTTCTTC. The chain is built from TRBV5-1 and TRBJ2-1; 10 bases are shared with TRBD2. Germline V CDR1 and CDR2: SGHRS, YFSETQ. The CDR3 spans 14 residues. J lost 3 bases, V lost 6 bases, and 3 bases had no gene match.

This clone has only a few counts. The V gene is TRBV7-3, the J gene TRBJ1-1, with D perhaps TRBD1 (6 bases). The ends were cut back, 1 base at V and 3 bases at J, with 6 bases in the middle. The length of the CDR3 is 13 residues. CDR1 SGHTA and CDR2 FQGTGA come from the germline V gene. This CDR3 is CASSLNRDTEAFF. The CDR3 DNA follows: TGTGCCAGCAGCTTAAACAGGGACACTGAAGCTTTCTTT.

The chain joins TRBV30 to TRBJ2-2; D is perhaps TRBD2 (5 bases). The germline V and J ends were trimmed by 2 bases and 7 bases, with 17 bases remaining between them. This CDR3 spans 15 amino acids. Germline V CDR1 and CDR2: GTSNPN, SVGIG (reference sequence). CDR3 in DNA: TGTGCCTGGAGTCCAGCGGCTCTTATCGTCGGGGAGCTGTTTTTT. As protein: CAWSPAALIVGELFF. The complete variable domain, with remaining parts taken from reference TRBV30 and TRBJ2-2, reads SQTIHQWPATLVQPVGSPLSLECTVEGTSNPNLYWYRQAAGRGLQLLFYSVGIGQISSEVPQNLSASRPQDRQFILSSKKLLLSDSGFYLCAWSPAALIVGELFFGEGSRLTVL.

This chain links TRBV5-1 with TRBJ2-1; D is ambiguous. Germline V lookup: CDR1 SGHRS, CDR2 YFSETQ. CDR3 length equals 15 residues. V was trimmed by 0 bases and J by 3 bases, leaving 10 bases between them. In DNA form, the CDR3 reads TGCGCCAGCAGCTTGGACTTCTCGCACTACAATGAGCAGTTCTTC. It yields the protein CASSLDFSHYNEQFF.

The chain couples TRBV19 to TRBJ1-1, with D possibly matching TRBD1 (6 bases). Trimming pared 3 bases from V and 1 base from J, leaving 9 bases between. Germline CDR1 is LNHDA and CDR2 is SQIVND (reference sequence). The CDR3 length is 14 residues. CDR3 sequence: CASSIVDRNTEAFF. The DNA for the CDR3 is TGTGCCAGTAGTATCGTGGACAGGAACACTGAAGCTTTCTTT. Looking up the rest from reference TRBV19 and TRBJ1-1 gives the full variable domain: DGGITQSPKYLFRKEGQNVTLSCEQNLNHDAMYWYRQDPGQGLRLIYYSQIVNDFQKGDIAEGYSVSREKKESFPLTVTSAQKNPTAFYLCASSIVDRNTEAFFGQGTRLTVV.

This clone was seen only once. The V and J genes are TRBV5-1 and TRBJ2-2, with TRBD1 identical over 7 bases. CDR1 and CDR2 (germline): SGHRS, YFSETQ. V lost 4 bases and J lost 6; bases outside the gene matches: 3. This CDR3 is built from 13 residues. CDR3 residues: CASSRTGPGELFF. CDR3 nucleotides: TGCGCCAGCAGCAGGACAGGTCCCGGGGAGCTGTTTTTT.

The CDR3 DNA is TGTGCCAGCACCCTCCCGCCGGAGACCCAGTACTTC. Translation: CASTLPPETQYF. The chain joins TRBV6-1 to TRBJ2-5; D remains unclear. The V and J ends lost 7 bases and 5 bases respectively, with 11 bases between them. Germline lookup yields CDR1 MNHNS and CDR2 SASEGT. CDR3 length: 12 amino acids.

Only a few counts were recorded for this clone. This sequence joins TRBV2 and TRBJ2-1, with D uncertain. Germline values: CDR1 SNHLY, CDR2 FYNNEI. The V gene lost 2 bases and the J gene lost 4 bases, with 9 bases spanning the gap. The CDR3 has 14 residues. Written as DNA, the CDR3 is TGTGCCAGCAGTGAAAGTAAGGGATACAATGAGCAGTTCTTC. Protein product: CASSESKGYNEQFF.

V is TRBV28 and J is TRBJ2-3, with D maybe TRBD1 (6 bases). The V end lost 3 bases, the J end lost 6 bases, and 22 bases lay between the germline ends. Per the germline V gene, CDR1 is MDHEN and CDR2 is SYDVKM. This CDR3 is 17 amino acids long. CDR3: CASSFWSGGLNSDTQYF. CDR3 nucleotide sequence: TGTGCCAGCAGTTTTTGGTCTGGGGGCCTAAACTCCGATACGCAGTATTTT.

The V gene is TRBV11-1, the J gene TRBJ2-3; 12 nucleotides align to TRBD2. Germline CDR1 SGHAT, CDR2 FQDESV (reference sequence). This CDR3 has 17 amino acids. With 5 bases clipped from V and 4 bases from J, the junction kept 10 bases outside the gene matches. Written as DNA, the CDR3 is TGTGCCAGCAGCGCTCACCCCGGGACTAGCGGGTCAGATACGCAGTATTTT. Translation: CASSAHPGTSGSDTQYF.

This clone has a handful of counts. The chain has TRBV5-1 and TRBJ2-2, with 11 bases matching TRBD1. J lost 0 bases, V lost 0 bases, and 7 bases had no gene match. The CDR3 contains 19 residues. Germline lookup yields CDR1 SGHRS and CDR2 YFSETQ. CDR3 residues: CASSLVAWTGGANTGELFF. In DNA, the CDR3 is TGCGCCAGCAGCTTGGTTGCCTGGACAGGGGGCGCGAACACCGGGGAGCTGTTTTTT.

Points on this clone: This sample includes further DNA sequences coding for the same CDR3. The gene calls are TRBV9 and TRBJ2-5, with 7 bases matching TRBD2. J lost 5 bases, V lost 0 bases, and 4 bases had no gene match. The CDR3 consists of 14 residues. Germline CDR1 and CDR2: SGDLS and YYNGEE. CDR3 in amino acids: CASSVDGGKETQYF. DNA of the CDR3: TGTGCCAGCAGCGTAGACGGGGGGAAGGAGACCCAGTACTTC.

This chain connects TRBV2 to TRBJ2-7; D possibly corresponds to TRBD1 (6 bases). The CDR3 spans 13 residues. Germline assignment: CDR1 SNHLY and CDR2 FYNNEI. V was trimmed by 9 bases and J by 4 bases, leaving 16 bases between them. The CDR3 spells CASHRAGVYEQYF. The CDR3 DNA is TGTGCCAGTCACAGGGCGGGTGTGTACGAGCAGTACTTC.

Ten or more counts support this clone. The rearrangement uses TRBV29-1 and TRBJ2-3; 9 bases line up with TRBD2. The CDR3 is 15 residues long. With V trimmed by 6 bases and J by 7 bases, 14 bases remained unmatched. Germline V gives CDR1 SQVTM, CDR2 ANQGSEA. The CDR3 is CSVAPRAGGPNTQYF. The DNA for the CDR3 is TGCAGCGTCGCCCCCAGGGCGGGAGGGCCTAATACGCAGTATTTT.

Turning to this clone: Other nucleotide sequences from this sample produce the same CDR3. The CDR3 coding sequence is TGCGCCAGCAGCGACAGGACGGGAAGCTCCTACGAGCAGTACTTC. Translating gives CASSDRTGSSYEQYF. V usage is TRBV5-1 and J usage is TRBJ2-7; D perhaps matches TRBD1 (6 bases). Trimming left V 4 bases short and J 0 bases short, with 14 bases between. The CDR3 consists of 15 residues. Germline lookup yields CDR1 SGHRS and CDR2 YFSETQ.

J is TRBJ2-1 and V is TRBV9, with 10 bases lining up with TRBD2. V was pared by 0 bases and J by 3 bases, with 3 bases of the junction left unmatched. The CDR3 length is 16 residues. Germline CDR1 is SGDLS and CDR2 is YYNGEE. CDR3 in amino acids: CASSVVASGSYNEQFF. CDR3 nucleotides: TGTGCCAGCAGCGTAGTGGCTAGCGGGAGCTACAATGAGCAGTTCTTC.

This clone was counted between two and nine times. This rearrangement joins TRBV15 to TRBJ1-1, with D possibly being TRBD1 (5 bases). CDR1 is LNHNV, CDR2 YYDKDF, per germline (reference sequence). V was shortened by 0 bases and J by 1 base, with 21 bases between the two germline ends. The CDR3 spans 19 residues. CDR3 sequence (DNA): TGTGCCACCAGCAGAGATAACAGGAGTCGGCGACGGACGAACACTGAAGCTTTCTTT. Protein product: CATSRDNRSRRRTNTEAFF.

This clone was picked up a small number of times. The V call is TRBV27, the J call TRBJ2-7, with TRBD2 matching over 11 bases. The CDR3 covers 15 residues. The V gene end was trimmed by 6 bases and the J gene end by 2 bases; junction bases not matched to a gene: 6. Germline CDR1 reads MNHEY; CDR2 reads SMNVEV (reference sequence). CDR3 sequence reads: CASSVWGLAAYEQYF. The DNA for the CDR3 is TGTGCCAGCAGCGTGTGGGGACTAGCGGCCTACGAGCAGTACTTC.

This clone was found a few times. The CDR3 nucleotides read TGTGCCAGTAGTCCAGGACACTATGAGCAGTTCTTC. Translated: CASSPGHYEQFF. This chain connects TRBV19 to TRBJ2-1; TRBD1 is a possible D gene (5 bases). Germline lookup yields CDR1 LNHDA and CDR2 SQIVND (reference sequence). Between the trimmed V and J ends, which lost 5 bases and 8 bases, there was a span of 10 bases. This CDR3 has 12 amino acids.